Listed below are T cell receptor beta chains from one sample, sequenced in a study of siplizumab effects on memory and regulatory T cells. The method was immunoSEQ multiplex PCR; TCRdb's version includes in-frame clones alone and lacks a portion of them. The table includes around 9,500 clones, almost 40% detected once. Their target antigens are unknown. What was sequenced was CFSE-low (dividing) CD4+ T cells sorted from an allogeneic mixed lymphocyte reaction. Every receptor here comes from a human donor in good health; the cells came from an allogeneic mixed lymphocyte reaction. Both conserved end residues are part of each CDR3. The D gene is left open where the match is weak. Where a row states a size, it is once, few, many or the class of an expanded clone; other rows omit it.

>TRBJ1-6|once|-|TRBV19
CASTQDGDSPLHF
TGTGCCAGTACGCAGGACGGGGATTCACCCCTCCACTTT
>TRBJ1-5|-|-|TRBV28
CASRLPLTGNQPQHF
TGTGCCAGCAGACTGCCTCTGACAGGCAATCAGCCCCAGCATTTT
>TRBJ1-3|few|TRBD1|TRBV5-1
CASSVGQSSGNTIYF
TGCGCCAGCAGCGTGGGACAGTCCTCTGGAAACACCATATATTTT
>TRBJ2-5|medium-sized|-|TRBV7-8
CASSLGLGETQYF
TGTGCCAGCAGCTTAGGCCTGGGAGAGACCCAGTACTTC
>TRBJ1-1|-|-|TRBV18
CAGSPMRNTEAFF
TGTGCCGGCTCACCAATGCGGAACACTGAAGCTTTCTTT
>TRBJ1-2|-|TRBD1|TRBV5-1
CASSPAGGASLYRYTF
TGCGCCAGCAGCCCAGCAGGGGGCGCCTCCCTATATCGCTACACCTTC
>TRBJ2-4|-|TRBD1|TRBV28
CASSFTPGTGVNIQYF
TGTGCCAGCAGTTTCACTCCTGGGACAGGGGTGAACATTCAGTACTTC
>TRBJ2-2|-|-|TRBV18
CASSRLAAANTGELFF
TGTGCCAGCTCACGCTTGGCAGCCGCGAACACCGGGGAGCTGTTTTTT
>TRBJ1-2|-|TRBD1|TRBV27
CATSEGQHYGYTF
TGTGCCACCAGTGAGGGACAGCACTATGGCTACACCTTC
>TRBJ2-1|-|-|TRBV5-6
CASSPTGQARYNEQFF
TGTGCCAGCAGCCCAACGGGTCAGGCGCGCTACAATGAGCAGTTCTTC
>TRBJ2-1|once|-|TRBV7-2
CASTETNLHNEQFF
TGTGCCAGCACCGAGACTAACCTTCACAATGAGCAGTTCTTC
>TRBJ2-5|-|-|TRBV18
CASSPPNQETQYF
TGTGCCAGCTCACCACCTAACCAAGAGACCCAGTACTTC
>TRBJ1-5|medium-sized|-|TRBV18
CASSPPWTANQPQHF
TGTGCCAGCTCACCACCCTGGACAGCAAATCAGCCCCAGCATTTT
>TRBJ2-5|-|-|TRBV10-3
CAISEYQETQYF
TGTGCCATCAGTGAGTACCAAGAGACCCAGTACTTC
>TRBJ1-5|-|-|TRBV6-1
CASSESGNQPQHF
TGTGCCAGCAGTGAATCCGGCAATCAGCCCCAGCATTTT
>TRBJ1-2|-|-|TRBV30
CAGGGGGYGYTF
TGTGCTGGGGGGGGCGGTGGCTATGGCTACACCTTC
>TRBJ2-3|-|-|TRBV18
CASSPLASTDTQYF
TGTGCCAGCTCACCACTAGCTTCCACAGATACGCAGTATTTT
>TRBJ2-5|-|-|TRBV2
CASRQSLGGTQYF
TGTGCCAGCAGGCAGTCCTTGGGCGGGACCCAGTACTTC
>TRBJ1-3|-|TRBD1|TRBV10-3
CAISQGQGTLSGNTIYF
TGTGCCATCAGTCAAGGACAGGGGACCCTCTCTGGAAACACCATATATTTT
>TRBJ2-6|few|-|TRBV28
CASSLAGQFASGANVLTF
TGTGCCAGCAGTTTAGCGGGACAGTTTGCCTCTGGGGCCAACGTCCTGACTTTC
>TRBJ2-1|-|-|TRBV4-3
CASSQTGGNEQFF
TGCGCCAGCAGCCAGACCGGTGGCAATGAGCAGTTCTTC
>TRBJ1-5|-|-|TRBV2
CASKGVSNQPQHF
TGTGCCAGCAAGGGGGTATCCAATCAGCCCCAGCATTTT
>TRBJ2-3|-|-|TRBV7-3
CASSSQGGPSTDTQYF
TGTGCCAGCAGCTCACAAGGCGGGCCTAGCACAGATACGCAGTATTTT
>TRBJ1-2|few|TRBD1|TRBV7-2
CASNDRGDYGYTF
TGTGCCAGTAACGACAGGGGAGACTATGGCTACACCTTC
>TRBJ2-1|-|-|TRBV7-3
CASSLTDYNEQFF
TGTGCCAGCAGCTTAACGGATTACAATGAGCAGTTCTTC
>TRBJ2-3|few|TRBD2|TRBV4-1
CASSQEGLAGRTDTQYF
TGCGCCAGCAGCCAAGAGGGACTAGCGGGCCGCACAGATACGCAGTATTTT